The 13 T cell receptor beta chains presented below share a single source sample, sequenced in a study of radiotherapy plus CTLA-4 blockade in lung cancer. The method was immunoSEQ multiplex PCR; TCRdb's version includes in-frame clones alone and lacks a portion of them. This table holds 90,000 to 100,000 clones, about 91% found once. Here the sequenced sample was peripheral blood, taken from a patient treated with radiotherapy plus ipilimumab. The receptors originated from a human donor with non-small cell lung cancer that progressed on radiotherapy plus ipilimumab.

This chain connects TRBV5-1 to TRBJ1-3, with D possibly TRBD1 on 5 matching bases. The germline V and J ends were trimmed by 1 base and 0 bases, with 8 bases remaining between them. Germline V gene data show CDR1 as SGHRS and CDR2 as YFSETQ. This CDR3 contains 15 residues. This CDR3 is CASSLTGLSGNTIYF. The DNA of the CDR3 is TGCGCCAGCAGCTTGACAGGACTCTCTGGAAACACCATATATTTT.

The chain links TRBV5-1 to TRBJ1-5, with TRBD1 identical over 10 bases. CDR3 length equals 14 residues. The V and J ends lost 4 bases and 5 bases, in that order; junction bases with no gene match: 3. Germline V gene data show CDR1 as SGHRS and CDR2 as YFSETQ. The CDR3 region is CASSLGQGHQPQHF. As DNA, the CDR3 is TGCGCCAGCAGCCTGGGACAGGGGCATCAGCCCCAGCATTTT.

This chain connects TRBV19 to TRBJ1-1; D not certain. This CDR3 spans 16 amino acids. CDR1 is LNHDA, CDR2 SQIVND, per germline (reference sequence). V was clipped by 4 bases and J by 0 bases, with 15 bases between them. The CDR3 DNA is TGTGCCAGTAGTAAAAATCTTGCACCTATGAACACTGAAGCTTTCTTT. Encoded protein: CASSKNLAPMNTEAFF.

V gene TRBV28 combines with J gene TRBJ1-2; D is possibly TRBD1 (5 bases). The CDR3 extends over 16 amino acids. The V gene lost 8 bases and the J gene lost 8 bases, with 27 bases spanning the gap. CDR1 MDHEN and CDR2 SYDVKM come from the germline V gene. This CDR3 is CASGLLAWAGKDGYTF. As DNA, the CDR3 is TGTGCCAGCGGGTTATTGGCGTGGGCAGGGAAGGACGGCTACACCTTC.

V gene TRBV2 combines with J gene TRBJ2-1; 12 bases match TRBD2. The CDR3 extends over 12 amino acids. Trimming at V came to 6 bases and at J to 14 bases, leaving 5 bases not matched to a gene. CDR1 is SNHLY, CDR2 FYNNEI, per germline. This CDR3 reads CASRRLAGVEFF. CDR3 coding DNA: TGTGCCAGCAGGCGACTAGCGGGAGTAGAGTTCTTC.

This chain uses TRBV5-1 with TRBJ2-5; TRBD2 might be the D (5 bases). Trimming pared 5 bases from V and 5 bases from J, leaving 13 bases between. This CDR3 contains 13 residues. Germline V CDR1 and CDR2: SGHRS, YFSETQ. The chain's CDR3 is CASRYGGGETQYF. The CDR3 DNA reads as TGCGCCAGCAGATATGGCGGCGGGGAGACCCAGTACTTC.

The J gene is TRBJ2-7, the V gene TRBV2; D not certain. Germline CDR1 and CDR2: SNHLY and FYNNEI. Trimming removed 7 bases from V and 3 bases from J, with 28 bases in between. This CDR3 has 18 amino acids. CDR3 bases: TGTGCCAGCACAAAAAGAGAAGCACGGTCATTTTTTAACTACGAGCAGTACTTC. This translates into CASTKREARSFFNYEQYF.

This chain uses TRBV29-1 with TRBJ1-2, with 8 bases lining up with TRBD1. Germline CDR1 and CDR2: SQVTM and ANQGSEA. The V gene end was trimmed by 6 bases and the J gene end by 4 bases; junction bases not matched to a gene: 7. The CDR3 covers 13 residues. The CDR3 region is CSVGQGGSYGYTF. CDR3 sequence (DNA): TGCAGCGTCGGACAGGGAGGGAGCTATGGCTACACCTTC.

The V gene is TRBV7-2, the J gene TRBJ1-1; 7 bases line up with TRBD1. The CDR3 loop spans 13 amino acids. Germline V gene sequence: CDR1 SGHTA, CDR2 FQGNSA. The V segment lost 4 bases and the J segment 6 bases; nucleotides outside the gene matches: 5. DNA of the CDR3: TGTGCCAGCAGCTACGGGACAGCCCCTGAAGCTTTCTTT. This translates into CASSYGTAPEAFF.

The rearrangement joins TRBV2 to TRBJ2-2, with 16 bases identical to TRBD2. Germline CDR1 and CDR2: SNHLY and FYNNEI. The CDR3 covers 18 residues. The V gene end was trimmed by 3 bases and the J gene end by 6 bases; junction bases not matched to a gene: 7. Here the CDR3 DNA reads TGTGCCAGCAGTGACCCGGGACTAGCGGGAGGGCCATCCGGGGAGCTGTTTTTT. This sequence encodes CASSDPGLAGGPSGELFF.

The CDR3 DNA is TGTGCCAGCTCAGCTTCCGCGGGAGTCTCCTACGAGCAGTACTTC. This gives the protein CASSASAGVSYEQYF. The rearrangement links TRBV7-6 to TRBJ2-7; 7 bases fit TRBD2. Germline CDR1 SGHVS, CDR2 FNYEAQ. Unmatched junction bases numbered 10, after V lost 8 bases and J lost 0 bases. The CDR3 is 15 amino acids.

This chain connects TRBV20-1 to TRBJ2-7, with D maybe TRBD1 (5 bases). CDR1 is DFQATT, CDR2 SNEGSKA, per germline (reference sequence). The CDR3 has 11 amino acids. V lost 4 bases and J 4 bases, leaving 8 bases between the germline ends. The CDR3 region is CSAIRVYEQYF. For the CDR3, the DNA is TGCAGTGCTATCAGGGTTTACGAGCAGTACTTC.

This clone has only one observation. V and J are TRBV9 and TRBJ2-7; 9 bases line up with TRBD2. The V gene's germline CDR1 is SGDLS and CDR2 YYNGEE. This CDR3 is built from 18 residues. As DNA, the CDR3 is TGTGCACACAGCAGAAAACCACCCCGGACTAGCGAGACCTACGAGCAGTACTTC. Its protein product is CAHSRKPPRTSETYEQYF.